A single T cell receptor beta chain is shown here with its context. Its antigen is not identified. This sample is part of a study of shared clonotypes between healthy human individuals. The CDR3 sequence is 14 residues long. CDR1 is SGHNT, CDR2 YYREEE, per germline (reference sequence). Trimming removed 0 bases from V and 1 base from J, with 7 bases in between. Findings and limits, study-wide: A handful of donors shared approximately 5% of their naive CD4 clonotypes.

TCRdb's copy holds only in-frame clones and misses some; the assay was immunoSEQ multiplex PCR. The sample shows over a million clones, about 70% of them seen only once. Sequenced sample: memory CD4+ T cells sorted from blood. Indicated subset: CD45RA-negative fraction. The rearrangement links TRBV5-4 to TRBJ2-5, with D hard to call. The TCR sequence derives from a man aged 18 to 29 in good health. The CDR3 bases are TGTGCCAGCAGCTTGGCCCTGTTCCAAGAGACCCAGTACTTC. Translation gives CASSLALFQETQYF.